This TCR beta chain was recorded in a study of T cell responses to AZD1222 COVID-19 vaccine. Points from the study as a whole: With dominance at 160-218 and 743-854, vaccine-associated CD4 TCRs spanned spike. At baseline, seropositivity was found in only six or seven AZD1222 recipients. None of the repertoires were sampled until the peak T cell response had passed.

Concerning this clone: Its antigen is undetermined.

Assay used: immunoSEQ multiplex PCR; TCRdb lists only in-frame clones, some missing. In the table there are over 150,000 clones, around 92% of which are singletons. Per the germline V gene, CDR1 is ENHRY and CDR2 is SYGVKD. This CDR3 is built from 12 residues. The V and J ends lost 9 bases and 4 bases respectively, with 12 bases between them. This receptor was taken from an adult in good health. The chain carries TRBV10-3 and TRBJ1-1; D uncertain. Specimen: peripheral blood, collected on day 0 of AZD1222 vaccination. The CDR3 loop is CAISFLGTEAFF. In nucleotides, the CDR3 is TGTGCCATTTCTTTCTTGGGCACTGAAGCTTTCTTT.